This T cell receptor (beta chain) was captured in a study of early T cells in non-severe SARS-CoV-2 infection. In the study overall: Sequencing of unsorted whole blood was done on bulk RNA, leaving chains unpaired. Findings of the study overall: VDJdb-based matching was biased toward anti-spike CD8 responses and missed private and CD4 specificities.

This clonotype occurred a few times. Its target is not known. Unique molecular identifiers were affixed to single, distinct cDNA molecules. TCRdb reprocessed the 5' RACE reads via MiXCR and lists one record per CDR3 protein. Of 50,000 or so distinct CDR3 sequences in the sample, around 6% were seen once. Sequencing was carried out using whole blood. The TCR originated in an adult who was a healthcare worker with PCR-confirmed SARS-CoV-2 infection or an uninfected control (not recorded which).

The CDR3 DNA follows: TGTGCCAGCGGGGAAAGTGTGGGACCGCACTCCGGGCAGTACTTC. Translating gives CASGESVGPHSGQYF. The rearrangement links TRBV7-2 to TRBJ2-7; D assignment may be TRBD1 or TRBD2 (5 bases each). The CDR3 has 15 amino acids. Germline loops: CDR1 SGHTA, CDR2 FQGNSA. Trimming stripped 8 bases from V and 9 bases from J, with 26 bases between.